This entry concerns a single T cell receptor beta chain. This entry comes from a study of T cell responses to AZD1222 COVID-19 vaccine. The CDR3 runs to 13 residues. Per the germline V gene, CDR1 is LNHDA and CDR2 is SQIVND (reference sequence). V was pared by 3 bases and J by 10 bases, with 2 bases of the junction left unmatched. Generated by immunoSEQ multiplex PCR, the TCRdb table keeps only in-frame clones and is missing some. This table has about 96,000 clones, approximately 87% appearing once. The source of this sequence is an adult in good health. The material was peripheral blood, obtained on day 0 of AZD1222 vaccination. The chain employs TRBV19 and TRBJ2-4; 11 bases agree with TRBD1. The CDR3 coding sequence is TGTGCCAGTAGTATGGGACAGGGGGGGATTCAGTACTTC. This translates into CASSMGQGGIQYF.